This T cell receptor (beta chain) is drawn from a study of blood T cell repertoires in COVID-19. Study background: T cells, B-cell-depleted T cells, or PBMCs provided the cDNA or gDNA that served as material.

The germline V gene has CDR1 DFQATT and CDR2 SNEGSKA (reference sequence). The V end lost 3 bases, the J end lost 1 base, and 15 bases lay between the germline ends. This CDR3 spans 15 amino acids. The data were produced by immunoSEQ multiplex PCR, yet TCRdb's version contains in-frame clones alone and is incomplete. The sample holds around 120,000 clones, 85% seen once. The sequencing sample was made of peripheral blood. The sequence came from a human donor in a cohort sampled during active COVID-19. The chain links TRBV20-1 to TRBJ2-5; D unclear. CDR3 bases: TGCAGTGCTAGTGGTCCTCCCCCGGGCCAAGAGACCCAGTACTTC. This sequence encodes CSASGPPPGQETQYF.